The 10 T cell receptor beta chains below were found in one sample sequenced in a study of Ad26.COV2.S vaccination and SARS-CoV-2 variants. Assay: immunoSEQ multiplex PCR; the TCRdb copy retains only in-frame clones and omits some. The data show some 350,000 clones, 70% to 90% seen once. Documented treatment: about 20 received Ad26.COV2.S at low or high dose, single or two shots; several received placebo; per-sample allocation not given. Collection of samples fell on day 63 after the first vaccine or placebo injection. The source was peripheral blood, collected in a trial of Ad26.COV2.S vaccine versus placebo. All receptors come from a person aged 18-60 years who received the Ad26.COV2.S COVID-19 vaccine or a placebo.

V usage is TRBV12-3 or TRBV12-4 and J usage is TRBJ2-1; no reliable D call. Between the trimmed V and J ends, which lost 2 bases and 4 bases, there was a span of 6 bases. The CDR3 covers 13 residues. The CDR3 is CASSLPIYNEQFF. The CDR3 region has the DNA TGTGCCAGCAGTTTACCCATTTACAATGAGCAGTTCTTC.

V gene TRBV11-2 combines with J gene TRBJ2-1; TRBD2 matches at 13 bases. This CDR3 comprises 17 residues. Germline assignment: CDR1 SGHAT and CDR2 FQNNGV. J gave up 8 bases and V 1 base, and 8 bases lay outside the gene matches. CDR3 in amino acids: CASSLVLTSGGLYEQFF. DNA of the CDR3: TGTGCCAGCAGCTTAGTATTGACTAGCGGGGGGCTTTATGAGCAGTTCTTC. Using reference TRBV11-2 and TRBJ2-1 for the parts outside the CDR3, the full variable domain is EAGVAQSPRYKIIEKRQSVAFWCNPISGHATLYWYQQILGQGPKLLIQFQNNGVVDDSQLPKDRFSAERLKGVDSTLKIQPAKLEDSAVYLCASSLVLTSGGLYEQFFGPGTRLTVL.

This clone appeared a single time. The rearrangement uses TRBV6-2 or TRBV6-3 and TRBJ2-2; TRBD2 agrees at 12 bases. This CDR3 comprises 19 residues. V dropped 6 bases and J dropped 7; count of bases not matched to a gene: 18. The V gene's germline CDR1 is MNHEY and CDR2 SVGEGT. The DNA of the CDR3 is TGTGCCAGCAGCCTACTCCCGGGACTAGCGGGCCGGGTGGACGGGGAGCTGTTTTTT. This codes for CASSLLPGLAGRVDGELFF.

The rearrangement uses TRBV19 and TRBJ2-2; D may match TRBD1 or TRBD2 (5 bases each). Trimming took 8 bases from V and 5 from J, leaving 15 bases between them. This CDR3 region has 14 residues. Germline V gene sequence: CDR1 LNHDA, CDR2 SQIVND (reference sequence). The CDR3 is CASGDAKRTGELFF. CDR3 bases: TGTGCCAGTGGGGACGCGAAGAGGACCGGGGAGCTGTTTTTT.

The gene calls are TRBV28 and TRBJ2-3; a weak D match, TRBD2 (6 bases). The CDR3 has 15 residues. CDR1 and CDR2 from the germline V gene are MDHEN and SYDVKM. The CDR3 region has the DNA TGTGGGCACGGAGGGGCGGCCAAGGGCGCAGATACGCAGTATTTT. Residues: CGHGGAAKGADTQYF.

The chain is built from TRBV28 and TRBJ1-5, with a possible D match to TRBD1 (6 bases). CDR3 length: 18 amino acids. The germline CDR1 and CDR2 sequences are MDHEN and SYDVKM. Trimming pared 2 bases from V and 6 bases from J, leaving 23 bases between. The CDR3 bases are TGTGCCAGCAGTTTAATCTTGGGTGGCGGGGGGCTGGTTCAGCCCCAGCATTTT. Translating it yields CASSLILGGGGLVQPQHF. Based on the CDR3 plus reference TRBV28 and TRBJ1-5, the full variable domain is DVKVTQSSRYLVKRTGEKVFLECVQDMDHENMFWYRQDPGLGLRLIYFSYDVKMKEKGDIPEGYSVSREKKERFSLILESASTNQTSMYLCASSLILGGGGLVQPQHFGDGTRLSIL.

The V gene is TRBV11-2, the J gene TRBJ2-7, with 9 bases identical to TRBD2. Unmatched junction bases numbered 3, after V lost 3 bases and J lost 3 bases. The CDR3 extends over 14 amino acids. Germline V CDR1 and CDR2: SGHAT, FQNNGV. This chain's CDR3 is CASSFSGSSYEQYF. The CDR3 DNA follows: TGTGCCAGCAGCTTTAGCGGGAGTAGCTACGAGCAGTACTTC.

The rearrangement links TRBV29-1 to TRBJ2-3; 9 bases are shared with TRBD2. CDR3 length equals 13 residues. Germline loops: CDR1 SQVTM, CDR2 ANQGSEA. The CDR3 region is CSYAGGPADTQYF. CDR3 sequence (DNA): TGCAGTTACGCGGGGGGGCCTGCGGATACGCAGTATTTT.

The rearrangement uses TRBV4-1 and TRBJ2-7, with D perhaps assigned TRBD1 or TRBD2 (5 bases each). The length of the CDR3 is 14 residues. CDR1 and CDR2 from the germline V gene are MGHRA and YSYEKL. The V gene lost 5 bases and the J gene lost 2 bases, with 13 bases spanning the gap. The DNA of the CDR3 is TGCGCCAGCAGCGGGGCGGGTTACCCCTACGAGCAGTACTTC. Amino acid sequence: CASSGAGYPYEQYF.

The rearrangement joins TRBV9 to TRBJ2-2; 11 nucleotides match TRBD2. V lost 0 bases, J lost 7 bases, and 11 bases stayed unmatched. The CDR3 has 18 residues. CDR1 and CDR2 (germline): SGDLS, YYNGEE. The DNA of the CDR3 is TGTGCCAGCAGCGTAGTATCCCTTAGCGGGGGGGCCATCGGGGAGCTGTTTTTT. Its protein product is CASSVVSLSGGAIGELFF. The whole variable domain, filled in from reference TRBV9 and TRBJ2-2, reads DSGVTQTPKHLITATGQRVTLRCSPRSGDLSVYWYQQSLDQGLQFLIQYYNGEERAKGNILERFSAQQFPDLHSELNLSSLELGDSALYFCASSVVSLSGGAIGELFFGEGSRLTVL.